This T cell receptor (beta chain) was sequenced during a study of regulatory T cells in long-lasting Graves disease. Study information: Graves' cases, newly diagnosed, had used antithyroid drugs under 3 months. General study points: Patients whose Graves' disease persisted exhibited lower TCR diversity than those newly diagnosed.

CDR1 and CDR2 from the germline V gene are LNHDA and SQIVND (reference sequence). The CDR3 sequence is 15 residues long. J was trimmed by 2 bases and V by 5 bases; bases with no gene match: 6. Time point reported: newly diagnosed GD, antithyroid drugs for less than 3 months. With RNA extracted from PBMCs as input, the TCR library was made. Library construction for TCR beta used iRepertoire HTBI primers and Arm-PCR of CDR3 regions. TCRdb reprocessed the multiplex PCR reads with MiXCR, giving one entry per CDR3 protein. Of approximately 300,000 distinct CDR3 sequences listed, about a sixth are singletons. Remarks on this clonotype: As yet, its antigen is unknown. One base away lies a much larger clone, so this may be a sequencing read error.

This specimen consisted of peripheral blood mononuclear cells (PBMCs), obtained at new diagnosis, from a patient treated with antithyroid drugs. The TCR originated in a female donor with Graves disease. The chain joins TRBV19 to TRBJ2-5; 9 bases map to TRBD1. The CDR3 is CASSSGGTGQETQYF. For the CDR3, the DNA is TGTGCCAGTAGTTCCGGTGGGACAGGGCAAGAGACCCAGTACTTC.